These T cell receptor beta chains were read from a single sample in a study of OX40 agonist ivuxolimab in advanced cancers. Here immunoSEQ multiplex PCR was the method, and the copy in TCRdb shows in-frame clones only, minus some. This repertoire shows about 63,000 clones, around 91% found once; its top ten account for 10% to 13%. This specimen consisted of CD4+ or CD8+ T cells sorted from blood, obtained in a trial of the OX40 agonist ivuxolimab. These receptors originate from an adult with an advanced solid tumor such as melanoma, head and neck, liver or kidney cancer. Each CDR3 is given with its conserved first and last residue. D genes are given only for firm matches. Some rows mark clone size as missing; the rest say once, few, many or name a class of expanded clone.

d_call j_call clone_size v_call cdr3_nt cdr3_aa
- TRBJ1-2 - TRBV6-5 TGTGCCAGCAGTTACTCTGTAGAGGATGGCTACACCTTC CASSYSVEDGYTF
- TRBJ2-1 - TRBV6-4 TGTGCCAGCAGTAAAGAAGAAGGCGCGGGTGAGCAGTTCTTC CASSKEEGAGEQFF
- TRBJ1-2 - TRBV4-2 TGTGCCAGCAGCCAAGATCGGGAAGATGGCTACACCTTC CASSQDREDGYTF
TRBD1 TRBJ1-1 - TRBV18 TGTGCCAGCTCACAAACGCGGGACAGTAGGCCTGAAGCTTTCTTT CASSQTRDSRPEAFF
- TRBJ2-5 - TRBV18 TGTGCCAGCTCACCACCGGGCAGCGCCCAAGAGACCCAGTACTTC CASSPPGSAQETQYF
- TRBJ2-3 - TRBV6-5 TGTGCCAGCAGCCAGGCGGGGACAGATACGCAGTATTTT CASSQAGTDTQYF
- TRBJ2-1 - TRBV5-6 TGTGCCAGCAGCTTGCCGGGCAACCTCTACAATGAGCAGTTCTTC CASSLPGNLYNEQFF
TRBD2 TRBJ2-1 - TRBV7-8 TGTGCCAGCAGCTCGCTAGCGGGGGGGTACTACAATGAGCAGTTCTTC CASSSLAGGYYNEQFF
- TRBJ1-2 - TRBV7-9 TGTGCCAGCAGCTTAGCAGGTGGCAGGGGCGGGGGCTACACCTTC CASSLAGGRGGGYTF
TRBD1 TRBJ1-6 few TRBV27 TGTGCCAGCAGTTTGTCAGGACAGGCCCTCCACTTT CASSLSGQALHF
TRBD1 TRBJ1-5 - TRBV10-3 TGTGCCATCGGGACAGGGGGGTTCAATCAGCCCCAGCATTTT CAIGTGGFNQPQHF
TRBD2 TRBJ2-1 - TRBV11-3 TGTGCCAGCAGCTTAAGTAGCGGGTCTTACAATGAGCAGTTCTTC CASSLSSGSYNEQFF
- TRBJ2-3 - TRBV7-2 TGTGCCAGCAGCCGGGACAGCGCGGGGTTGGATACGCAGTATTTT CASSRDSAGLDTQYF
- TRBJ1-2 few TRBV28 TGTGCCAGCAGTTTGGGCGGAGGCAGGCCCTATGGCTACACCTTC CASSLGGGRPYGYTF
- TRBJ1-2 - TRBV6-1 TGTGCCAGCAGTGAAGCCGGACTTACTAACTATGGCTACACCTTC CASSEAGLTNYGYTF
- TRBJ2-3 once TRBV27 TGTGCCAGCAGTTTATTGGCGGGGTTGATAGATACGCAGTATTTT CASSLLAGLIDTQYF
- TRBJ1-2 - TRBV27 TGTGCCAGCAGTTTAAGTCAGGCATACTATGGCTACACCTTC CASSLSQAYYGYTF
- TRBJ2-4 - TRBV18 TGTGCCAGCTCCTCAAGCGGAAACATTCAGTACTTC CASSSSGNIQYF
TRBD2 TRBJ2-1 once TRBV5-1 TGCGCCAGCAGCTCTGGTGGACTAGCGGGGCCCCCTTCCTACAATGAGCAGTTCTTC CASSSGGLAGPPSYNEQFF
- TRBJ2-5 - TRBV7-9 TGTGCCAGCAGCTCGGCGGGGACCCAGTACTTC CASSSAGTQYF
TRBD1 TRBJ2-7 - TRBV2 TGTGCCAGCAGTTACCAGACAGGGGAGCAGTACTTC CASSYQTGEQYF
- TRBJ2-1 - TRBV2 TGTGCCAGCAGTGGGGGGCTAGCTGAGCAGTTCTTC CASSGGLAEQFF
TRBD1 TRBJ2-7 - TRBV29-1 TGCAGCGCTCAACAGGGGTGGACCTACGAGCAGTACTTC CSAQQGWTYEQYF
TRBD1 TRBJ1-2 - TRBV19 TGTGCCAGTAGTCCCGGACAGGGAGGATATGGCTACACCTTC CASSPGQGGYGYTF
- TRBJ2-3 - TRBV27 TGTGCCAGCAGTTTAAGGGCTTCTAGCACAGATACGCAGTATTTT CASSLRASSTDTQYF
- TRBJ2-5 - TRBV7-8 TGTGCCAGCAGCGTAGGCTGGGGAGAGGGAGAGACCCAGTACTTC CASSVGWGEGETQYF
- TRBJ1-1 - TRBV6-5 TGTGCCAGCAGTTATAGTTCAGACTTTAACACTGAAGCTTTCTTT CASSYSSDFNTEAFF